The 29 T cell receptor beta chains in this list originate from one sample, sequenced in a study of cytomegalovirus exposure and HLA in healthy donors. Assay: immunoSEQ multiplex PCR; the TCRdb copy retains only in-frame clones and omits some. Here the sample spans about 160,000 clones, roughly 90% being singletons. Sequenced: PBMCs. The source of these receptors is a woman aged 18-29 years in good health and CMV-seronegative.

J is TRBJ2-7 and V is TRBV7-8; weak D call: TRBD2 (7 bases). Germline V gene lookup returns CDR1 SGHVS and CDR2 FQNEAQ. V was cut by 1 base and J by 3 bases, with 10 bases left in between. CDR3 length equals 14 residues. The DNA for the CDR3 is TGTGCCAGCAGCTTAGGGGGGGGCCTCTACGAGCAGTACTTC. The encoded protein is CASSLGGGLYEQYF.

V gene TRBV6-5 combines with J gene TRBJ1-2, with unresolved D. Germline assignment: CDR1 MNHEY and CDR2 SVGAGI. This CDR3 is built from 11 residues. Trimming shortened V by 9 bases and J by 8 bases, and 13 bases separated the two germline ends. This CDR3 reads CASWYGSGYTF. Here the CDR3 DNA reads TGTGCCAGTTGGTACGGTTCCGGCTACACCTTC.

The chain links TRBV4-1 to TRBJ2-7; TRBD2 might be the D (6 bases). Between the trimmed V and J ends, which lost 2 bases and 0 bases, there was a span of 14 bases. The CDR3 is made up of 16 amino acids. Germline CDR1 reads MGHRA; CDR2 reads YSYEKL. The CDR3 protein is CASSQSREFSSYEQYF. CDR3 nucleotide sequence: TGCGCCAGCAGCCAAAGTCGGGAGTTTTCCTCCTACGAGCAGTACTTC.

V is TRBV10-3 and J is TRBJ2-7, with unresolved D. V was pared by 4 bases and J by 4 bases, with 20 bases between. This CDR3 contains 16 residues. Germline CDR1 is ENHRY and CDR2 is SYGVKD. The CDR3 loop is CAISADFPKHVYEQYF. CDR3 nucleotides: TGTGCCATCAGTGCAGATTTCCCAAAACATGTATACGAGCAGTACTTC.

The V call is TRBV5-1, the J call TRBJ1-2; 8 positions agree with TRBD1. Germline CDR1 SGHRS, CDR2 YFSETQ. Trimming at V came to 4 bases and at J to 5 bases, leaving 7 bases not matched to a gene. CDR3 size: 14 residues. CDR3 coding DNA: TGCGCCAGCAGCATGGACAGGGTTACTTATGGCTACACCTTC. Protein product: CASSMDRVTYGYTF.

The rearrangement links TRBV2 to TRBJ1-5, with D hard to call. CDR1 and CDR2 from the germline V gene are SNHLY and FYNNEI. This CDR3 has 13 residues. Trimming removed 4 bases at V and 4 bases at J, with 8 bases between. The CDR3 coding sequence is TGTGCCAGCAGTGGTGAGGGAAATCAGCCCCAGCATTTT. Translation: CASSGEGNQPQHF.

The chain links TRBV7-9 to TRBJ2-1, with TRBD1 matching over 7 bases. Germline trimming cut 6 bases from V and 2 bases from J; bases unmatched to any gene: 4. The CDR3 totals 14 residues. Germline values: CDR1 SEHNR, CDR2 FQNEAQ (reference sequence). The CDR3 nucleotides are TGTGCCAGCAGGAAGACAGGGACCTACAATGAGCAGTTCTTC. This encodes CASRKTGTYNEQFF. Complete variable domain (other parts from reference TRBV7-9 and TRBJ2-1): DTGVSQNPRHKITKRGQNVTFRCDPISEHNRLYWYRQTLGQGPEFLTYFQNEAQLEKSRLLSDRFSAERPKGSFSTLEIQRTEQGDSAMYLCASRKTGTYNEQFFGPGTRLTVL.

This clone has only one observation. The chain is built from TRBV6-6 and TRBJ2-3; D uncertain. Between the trimmed V and J ends, which lost 2 bases and 4 bases, there was a span of 10 bases. Germline CDR1 MNHNY, CDR2 SVGAGI (reference sequence). This CDR3 region has 14 residues. The CDR3 DNA sequence: TGTGCCAGCAGTTACAAGTCTCTAGCAGATACGCAGTATTTT. Its protein is CASSYKSLADTQYF.

This chain joins TRBV13 and TRBJ2-7, with 8 bases matching TRBD1. Germline V gene lookup returns CDR1 PRHDT and CDR2 FYEKMQ (reference sequence). This CDR3 contains 14 residues. The V and J ends lost 5 bases and 0 bases, in that order; junction bases with no gene match: 3. The CDR3 sequence: CASSGQGNSYEQYF. The DNA for the CDR3 is TGTGCCAGCAGCGGACAGGGCAACTCCTACGAGCAGTACTTC. Using reference TRBV13 and TRBJ2-7 for the parts outside the CDR3, the full variable domain is AAGVIQSPRHLIKEKRETATLKCYPIPRHDTVYWYQQGPGQDPQFLISFYEKMQSDKGSIPDRFSAQQFSDYHSELNMSSLELGDSALYFCASSGQGNSYEQYFGPGTRLTVT.

The CDR3 region is CASRGHGTGGSEQYF. The DNA of the CDR3 is TGTGCCAGCCGCGGCCATGGGACAGGGGGAAGTGAGCAGTACTTC. The V call is TRBV28, the J call TRBJ2-7; 11 bases are shared with TRBD1. The CDR3 extends over 15 amino acids. The germline CDR1 and CDR2 sequences are MDHEN and SYDVKM. J gave up 7 bases and V 8 bases, and 13 bases lay outside the gene matches.

The chain uses TRBV5-1 and TRBJ1-5; D unclear. Germline CDR1 and CDR2: SGHRS and YFSETQ. V was trimmed by 2 bases and J by 2 bases, leaving 8 bases between them. The CDR3 length is 14 residues. The CDR3, as DNA: TGCGCCAGCAGCTTCGACGGAGGCAATCAGCCCCAGCATTTT. Translated: CASSFDGGNQPQHF.

This sequence joins TRBV6-5 and TRBJ2-4, with 7 bases lining up with TRBD1. V was pared by 6 bases and J by 4 bases, with 9 bases of the junction left unmatched. CDR1 and CDR2 (germline): MNHEY, SVGAGI. The CDR3 is 15 residues long. This CDR3 reads CASSTQGDTKNIQYF. The DNA of the CDR3 is TGTGCCAGCAGCACCCAGGGGGACACGAAAAACATTCAGTACTTC.

V is TRBV4-3 and J is TRBJ2-1, with D unclear. Germline V gene data show CDR1 as LGHNA and CDR2 as YSLEER. This CDR3 comprises 15 residues. Trimming removed 1 base at V and 7 bases at J, with 14 bases between. The CDR3 loop is CASSQGSSFLNEQFF. The CDR3, as DNA: TGCGCCAGCAGCCAAGGTAGTAGCTTCTTGAATGAGCAGTTCTTC.

This clone was observed once. The chain is built from TRBV4-3 and TRBJ2-7; weak D call: TRBD2 (6 bases). The V gene lost 0 bases and the J gene lost 2 bases, with 14 bases spanning the gap. Looked up from germline, CDR1 is LGHNA and CDR2 is YSLEER. This CDR3 is built from 16 residues. The CDR3 is CASSQDRRGFAYEQYF. The CDR3 DNA reads as TGCGCCAGCAGCCAAGATCGGAGGGGATTCGCCTACGAGCAGTACTTC.

The V call is TRBV6-6, the J call TRBJ1-1, with 8 bases that match TRBD1. Germline loops: CDR1 MNHNY, CDR2 SVGAGI (reference sequence). Trimming took 6 bases from V and 6 from J; bases not matched to a gene: 3. The CDR3 loop spans 12 amino acids. This CDR3 is CASSDRGSEAFF. The CDR3 region has the DNA TGTGCCAGCAGCGACAGGGGATCTGAAGCTTTCTTT.

The gene calls are TRBV2 and TRBJ1-1; 8 nucleotides match TRBD1. V lost 0 bases and J lost 4; bases outside the gene matches: 16. The CDR3 runs to 19 residues. Germline V CDR1 and CDR2: SNHLY, FYNNEI. CDR3 residues: CASSEALRRSRGRSTEAFF. The CDR3 DNA reads as TGTGCCAGCAGTGAAGCGCTTCGGCGGTCCAGGGGGCGAAGCACTGAAGCTTTCTTT.

The DNA for the CDR3 is TGTGCCAGCAGTTTAAGCGTAGGGCAGGGCCAAGAGACCCAGTACTTC. Amino acids: CASSLSVGQGQETQYF. The chain recombines TRBV27 with TRBJ2-5, with D possibly matching TRBD1 (5 bases). The germline V gene encodes CDR1 MNHEY and CDR2 SMNVEV (reference sequence). Trimming cost V 2 bases and J 1 base, with 14 bases left between them. There are 16 residues in the CDR3.

V gene TRBV6-1 combines with J gene TRBJ1-3; D possibly corresponds to TRBD1 (5 bases). Germline V CDR1 and CDR2: MNHNS, SASEGT. The CDR3 has 15 amino acids. Trimming stripped 4 bases from V and 8 bases from J, with 18 bases between. CDR3 DNA: TGTGCCAGCAGTGCCCGGGACTCGTACTTTGACACCATATATTTT. Its translation: CASSARDSYFDTIYF.

This chain uses TRBV11-2 with TRBJ1-2; D uncertain. CDR1 is SGHAT, CDR2 FQNNGV, per germline. The CDR3 spans 15 residues. With 1 base removed from V and 3 bases from J, the gap between germline ends came to 12 bases. The CDR3 DNA reads as TGTGCCAGCAGCTTAGCACCGTGGGCTTACTATGGCTACACCTTC. It is translated as CASSLAPWAYYGYTF.

The J gene is TRBJ2-7, the V gene TRBV5-1; 8 positions match TRBD1. There are 14 residues in the CDR3. The V gene end was trimmed by 0 bases and the J gene end by 4 bases; junction bases not matched to a gene: 3. Germline V gene lookup returns CDR1 SGHRS and CDR2 YFSETQ. CDR3 sequence: CASSLGQGAYEQYF. The CDR3 nucleotides read TGCGCCAGCAGCTTGGGGCAGGGGGCGTACGAGCAGTACTTC.

The chain employs TRBV6-1 and TRBJ2-7; unclear D gene. Trimming left V 3 bases short and J 3 bases short, with 12 bases between. This CDR3 contains 14 residues. The germline V gene encodes CDR1 MNHNS and CDR2 SASEGT. The CDR3 DNA is TGTGCCAGCAGTGAGGGCAGGATGATCTACGAGCAGTACTTC. Protein: CASSEGRMIYEQYF.

This clone was recorded at least ten times. The genes are TRBV7-3 and TRBJ1-5, with D possibly matching TRBD1 (5 bases). The CDR3 is made up of 20 amino acids. Per germline, CDR1 SGHTA and CDR2 FQGTGA. Trimming left V 2 bases short and J 12 bases short, with 35 bases between. As DNA, the CDR3 is TGTGCCAGCAGCTTAGCGCTATCTCGGCAGGGTACGATTAAGTACTGGCTCCAGCATTTT. It yields the protein CASSLALSRQGTIKYWLQHF.

This sequence joins TRBV12-5 and TRBJ2-7; TRBD1 matches 11 bases. V dropped 2 bases and J dropped 5; count of bases not matched to a gene: 11. This CDR3 is built from 17 residues. Germline CDR1 and CDR2: LGHNT and FRNRAP. The CDR3 spells CASGLPPYPGQGDEQYF. The CDR3 DNA reads TGTGCTAGTGGTTTGCCCCCGTATCCGGGACAGGGGGACGAGCAGTACTTC.

This clone appeared a few times. The V and J genes are TRBV6-1 and TRBJ1-2; D is possibly TRBD1 (5 bases). Trimming stripped 6 bases from V and 1 base from J, with 9 bases between. The CDR3 covers 13 residues. Per the germline V gene, CDR1 is MNHNS and CDR2 is SASEGT. In DNA, the CDR3 is TGTGCCAGCAGGTTGACAGTTAACTATGGCTACACCTTC. Translation: CASRLTVNYGYTF.

The chain joins TRBV6-5 to TRBJ1-2; D unresolved. V was clipped by 2 bases and J by 2 bases, with 12 bases between them. CDR1 and CDR2 (germline): MNHEY, SVGAGI. The CDR3 has 15 amino acids. CDR3 loop: CASSYRPTRNYGYTF. DNA for the CDR3: TGTGCCAGCAGTTACCGACCCACGAGGAACTATGGCTACACCTTC.

The chain joins TRBV5-5 to TRBJ1-2; D gene ambiguous. The V end was cut by 0 bases, the J end by 6 bases, with 21 bases between. CDR3 size: 17 residues. Germline CDR1 is SGHKS and CDR2 is YYEKEE (reference sequence). The CDR3 sequence: CASSLAFSVLEGDGYTF. In DNA form, the CDR3 reads TGTGCCAGCAGCTTGGCCTTCAGTGTGTTGGAGGGCGATGGCTACACCTTC.

The chain is built from TRBV9 and TRBJ2-6, with D unresolved. Trimming cost V 4 bases and J 3 bases, with 11 bases left between them. Germline CDR1 reads SGDLS; CDR2 reads YYNGEE. The CDR3 is 15 amino acids. CDR3 residues: CASSIIDIGANVLTF. CDR3 sequence (DNA): TGTGCCAGCAGCATAATAGATATTGGGGCCAACGTCCTGACTTTC.

Of note for this clone: Additional DNA sequences in this sample encode the identical CDR3. The rearrangement joins TRBV19 to TRBJ1-1; D unclear. The V and J ends lost 3 bases and 0 bases respectively, with 5 bases between them. The length of the CDR3 is 13 residues. Germline-derived CDR1 and CDR2 are LNHDA and SQIVND (reference sequence). Here the CDR3 DNA reads TGTGCCAGTAGTATCTCCTTGAACACTGAAGCTTTCTTT. It yields the protein CASSISLNTEAFF. The full variable domain, completed using reference TRBV19 and TRBJ1-1, is DGGITQSPKYLFRKEGQNVTLSCEQNLNHDAMYWYRQDPGQGLRLIYYSQIVNDFQKGDIAEGYSVSREKKESFPLTVTSAQKNPTAFYLCASSISLNTEAFFGQGTRLTVV.

V gene TRBV6-5 combines with J gene TRBJ1-1; unclear D gene. The CDR3 is 13 residues long. The germline V and J ends were trimmed by 8 bases and 0 bases, with 10 bases remaining between them. Germline CDR1 and CDR2: MNHEY and SVGAGI. The DNA of the CDR3 is TGTGCCAGCCAACAGCCGATGAACACTGAAGCTTTCTTT. Protein product: CASQQPMNTEAFF.